The sequence of this T cell receptor (beta chain) was determined in a study of shared clonotypes between healthy human individuals. In germline, CDR1 is MNHEY, CDR2 SMNVEV (reference sequence). CDR3 size: 13 residues. The ends lost 0 bases at V and 15 bases at J; junction bases unmatched: 8. Approximately 82 million PBMCs were counted before genomic DNA extraction. Across several immunoSEQ plates, the genomic DNA of each subset was split evenly. Original handling: Owing to the provision of junction-only sequences devoid of quality scores by immunoSEQ, filtering differed. Sequencing was performed with immunoSEQ multiplex PCR; in TCRdb, only in-frame clones are kept and a portion is missing. The V and J calls and clone size are taken from that table; D and trimming were inferred from the DNA. The sample includes approximately 500,000 clones, over 60% of them seen just once.

Sequencing was performed on PBMCs. The chain combines TRBV27 with TRBJ2-1; 7 positions match TRBD2. The TCR sequence derives from a woman between 40 and 50 years old in good health. Some clones in this sample may be carry-over from other donors' samples. The CDR3 DNA reads as TGTGCCAGCAGTTTATCGGGGACTACCCCGCCGTTCTTC. It specifies CASSLSGTTPPFF.